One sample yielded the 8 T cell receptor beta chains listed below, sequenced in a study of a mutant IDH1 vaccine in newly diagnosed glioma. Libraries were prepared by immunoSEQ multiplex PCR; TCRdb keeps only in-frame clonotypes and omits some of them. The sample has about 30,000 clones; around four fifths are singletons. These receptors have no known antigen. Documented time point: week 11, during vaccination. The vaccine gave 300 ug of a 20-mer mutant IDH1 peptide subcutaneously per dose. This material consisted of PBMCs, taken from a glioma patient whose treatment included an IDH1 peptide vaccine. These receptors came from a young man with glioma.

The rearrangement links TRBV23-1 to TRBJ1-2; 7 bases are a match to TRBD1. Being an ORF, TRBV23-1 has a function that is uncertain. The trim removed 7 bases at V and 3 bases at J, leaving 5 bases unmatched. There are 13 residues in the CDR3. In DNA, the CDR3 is TGCGCCAGCACTACCGACAGGGACTATGGCTACACCTTC. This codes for CASTTDRDYGYTF.

The CDR3 protein is CALGEGQETQYF. The CDR3 bases are TGTGCCCTTGGTGAGGGCCAAGAGACCCAGTACTTC. The chain carries TRBV30 and TRBJ2-5; the D gene is possibly TRBD2 (5 bases). The ends were cut back, 8 bases at V and 1 base at J, with 11 bases in the middle. The CDR3 consists of 12 residues. Germline lookup yields CDR1 GTSNPN and CDR2 SVGIG (reference sequence).

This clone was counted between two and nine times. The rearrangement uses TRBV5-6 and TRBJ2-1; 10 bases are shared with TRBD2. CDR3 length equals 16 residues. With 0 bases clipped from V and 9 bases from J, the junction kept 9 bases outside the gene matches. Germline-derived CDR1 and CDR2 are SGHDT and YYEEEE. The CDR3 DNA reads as TGTGCCAGCAGCTTGGTGAGCGGGGGGGCGAGGGCTGAGCAGTTCTTC. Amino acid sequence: CASSLVSGGARAEQFF. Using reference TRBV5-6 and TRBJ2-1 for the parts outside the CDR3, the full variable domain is DAGVTQSPTHLIKTRGQQVTLRCSPKSGHDTVSWYQQALGQGPQFIFQYYEEEERQRGNFPDRFSGHQFPNYSSELNVNALLLGDSALYLCASSLVSGGARAEQFFGPGTRLTVL.

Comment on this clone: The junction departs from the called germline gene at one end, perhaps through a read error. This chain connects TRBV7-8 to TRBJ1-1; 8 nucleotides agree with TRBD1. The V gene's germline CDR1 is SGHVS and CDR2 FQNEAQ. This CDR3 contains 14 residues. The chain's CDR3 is CASTLQGGDTEAFF. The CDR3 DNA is TGTGCCAGCACCTTACAGGGGGGGGACACTGAAGCTTTCTTT. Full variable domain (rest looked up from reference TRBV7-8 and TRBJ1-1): GAGVSQSPRYKVAKRGQDVALRCDPISGHVSLFWYQQALGQGPEFLTYFQNEAQLDKSGLPSDRFFAERPEGSVSTLKIQRTQQEDSAVYLCASTLQGGDTEAFFGQGTRLTVV.

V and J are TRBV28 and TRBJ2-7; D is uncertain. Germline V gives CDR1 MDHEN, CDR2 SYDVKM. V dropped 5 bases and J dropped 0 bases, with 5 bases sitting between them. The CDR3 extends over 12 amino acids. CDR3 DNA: TGTGCCAGCAGTCCTTTCTCCTACGAGCAGTACTTC. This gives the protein CASSPFSYEQYF.

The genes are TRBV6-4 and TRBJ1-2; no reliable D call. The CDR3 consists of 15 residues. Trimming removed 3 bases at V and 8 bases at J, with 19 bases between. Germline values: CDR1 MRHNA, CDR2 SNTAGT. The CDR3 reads CASSEDPKGSPGYTF. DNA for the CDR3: TGTGCCAGCAGTGAGGATCCGAAAGGTTCCCCCGGCTACACCTTC.

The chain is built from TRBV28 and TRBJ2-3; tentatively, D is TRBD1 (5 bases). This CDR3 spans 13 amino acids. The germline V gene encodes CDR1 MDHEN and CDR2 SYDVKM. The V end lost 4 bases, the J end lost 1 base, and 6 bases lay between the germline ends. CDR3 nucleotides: TGTGCCAGCAGTTCACAGGGCACAGATACGCAGTATTTT. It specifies CASSSQGTDTQYF.

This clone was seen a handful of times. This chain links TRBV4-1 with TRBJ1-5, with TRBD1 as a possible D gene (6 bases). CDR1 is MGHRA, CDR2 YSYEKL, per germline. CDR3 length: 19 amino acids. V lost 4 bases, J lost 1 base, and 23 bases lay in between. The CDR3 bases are TGCGCCAGCAGCCCGGACCCCCTGCCAAACAGGGTCAGCAATCAGCCCCAGCATTTT. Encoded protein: CASSPDPLPNRVSNQPQHF.